What follows are 7 T cell receptor beta chains derived from one specimen sequenced in a study of human T cells and chemical hapten exposure. Time point denoted: pre-sensitization, week 0. Treatment: therapeutic diphenylcyclopropenone sensitization with weekly scalp DPC. Each CDR3 protein is one row after TCRdb ran MiXCR on the RACE reads. This sample has 95,000 to 100,000 distinct CDR3 sequences, with 11% found just once. The material sequenced was whole blood, taken in connection with sensitization to the hapten diphenylcyclopropenone (DPC). The source of these receptors is a woman aged 55-69 years with alopecia areata. Some clones in this sample may be carry-over from other donors' samples.

The chain links TRBV6-5 to TRBJ2-1; D ambiguous. Germline V CDR1 and CDR2: MNHEY, SVGAGI. The CDR3 length is 11 residues. Trimming left V 8 bases short and J 8 bases short, with 10 bases between. The CDR3 is CASFREYEQFF. CDR3 coding DNA: TGTGCCAGCTTCCGCGAGTATGAGCAGTTCTTC.

This sequence joins TRBV20-1 and TRBJ2-5; 9 nucleotides match TRBD2. V shed 0 bases, J shed 1 base, and the junction held 12 bases outside the gene matches. Germline CDR1 is DFQATT and CDR2 is SNEGSKA (reference sequence). CDR3 length: 18 residues. The CDR3 DNA reads as TGCAGTGCTAGAGATCTCGGCCTTCTAGCGGGGTTCCAAGAGACCCAGTACTTC. Translating it yields CSARDLGLLAGFQETQYF.

This clonotype was counted many times. This rearrangement joins TRBV6-2 or TRBV6-3 to TRBJ2-7; 9 bases agree with TRBD1. Germline V CDR1 and CDR2: MNHEY, SVGEGT. This CDR3 is 14 amino acids long. V was clipped by 4 bases and J by 5 bases; unmatched bases: 6. The CDR3 loop reads CASSFDRGYNEQYF. CDR3 sequence (DNA): TGTGCCAGCAGTTTCGACAGGGGGTACAACGAGCAGTACTTC.

In its sample, this clonotype was seen many times. The CDR3 spells CASSEAGQETQYF. The CDR3 DNA follows: TGCGCCAGCAGCGAGGCAGGCCAAGAGACCCAGTACTTC. The chain recombines TRBV5-1 with TRBJ2-5; D gene ambiguous. Germline V gene data show CDR1 as SGHRS and CDR2 as YFSETQ. The CDR3 covers 13 residues. V was clipped by 4 bases and J by 1 base, with 8 bases between them.

This chain joins TRBV20-1 and TRBJ1-2, with a weak D call TRBD1 (5 bases). V was trimmed by 3 bases and J by 6 bases, leaving 14 bases between them. The length of the CDR3 is 13 residues. CDR1 is DFQATT and CDR2 is SNEGSKA in the germline V gene (reference sequence). The CDR3 DNA reads as TGCAGTGCTAGTGGGGGTGGTTGGGATGGCTACACCTTC. Its translation: CSASGGGWDGYTF.

This clonotype was recorded at least ten times. This rearrangement joins TRBV3-1 to TRBJ2-7, with 7 bases matching TRBD1. The V and J ends lost 4 bases and 1 base, in that order; junction bases with no gene match: 1. The CDR3 has 13 amino acids. CDR1 and CDR2 (germline): LGHDT, YNNKEL (reference sequence). The CDR3 reads CASSRDSSYEQYF. The CDR3 DNA follows: TGTGCCAGCAGCCGGGACAGTTCCTACGAGCAGTACTTC.

This clonotype has more than one count but fewer than ten. V usage is TRBV18 and J usage is TRBJ1-1; 8 bases are a match to TRBD1. The CDR3 is 14 residues long. Germline values: CDR1 KGHSH, CDR2 LQKENI. Germline trimming cut 6 bases from V and 1 base from J; bases unmatched to any gene: 4. The CDR3 sequence is CASSWGTGNTEAFF. The DNA for the CDR3 is TGTGCCAGCTCTTGGGGGACAGGGAACACTGAAGCTTTCTTT. Using reference TRBV18 and TRBJ1-1 for the parts outside the CDR3, the full variable domain is NAGVMQNPRHLVRRRGQEARLRCSPMKGHSHVYWYRQLPEEGLKFMVYLQKENIIDESGMPKERFSAEFPKEGPSILRIQQVVRGDSAAYFCASSWGTGNTEAFFGQGTRLTVV.